This T cell receptor (beta chain) is from a study of beta chain features in type 1 diabetes. One heparinised draw of blood, averaging around 120 mL, came from each donor. As to this clone: Its specificity is unknown.

This CDR3 contains 17 residues. Study-wide results and caveats: Type 1 diabetes patients had moderately but significantly shorter TCRB CDR3s in all four CD4+ subsets. More deletions and fewer insertions at VDJ junctions were seen in type 1 diabetes patients.

As every portion of the isolated RNA was reverse transcribed, the sequencing read expressed TCRB transcripts. Data came from immunoSEQ multiplex PCR; TCRdb stores just in-frame clones and leaves some out. The sample includes almost 350,000 clones, roughly 9% of them seen just once. Material for sequencing was central memory CD4+ T cells from blood. The clonotype comes from a man under 40 with type 1 diabetes. V usage is TRBV21-1 and J usage is TRBJ2-4. TRBV21-1 is a recognized pseudogene. The CDR3 region has the DNA TGTGCCAGCAGCCGGTGCCGAGGGACGTCCTCGGGGAACATTCAGTACTTC. Translating it yields CASSRCRGTSSGNIQYF.